This TCR beta chain was identified in a study of read filtering for tumor transcriptome and immune sequencing. The V gene's germline CDR1 is SGHTA and CDR2 FQGNSA. Trimming took 4 bases from V and 7 from J, leaving 11 bases between them. This CDR3 contains 13 residues. From roughly 390 ng of RNA, a library with molecular barcoded alpha/delta and beta/gamma adaptors was made. TCRdb passed the reads through MiXCR, listing each CDR3 protein once. The table has around 14,000 distinct CDR3 sequences, roughly 22% seen once; the top ten hold 75% to 85%. This TCR was sampled from a donor at least 40 years old with multiple myeloma. The source material was a population of CD138-negative cells sorted from bone marrow. The chain combines TRBV7-2 with TRBJ1-5; perhaps TRBD1 as D (5 bases). Here the CDR3 DNA reads TGTGCCAGCAGCTACGGGACGGGCCAGCCCCAGCATTTT. Translated, it gives CASSYGTGQPQHF.